This section outlines one T cell receptor (beta chain) sequence together with its context. There is no known antigen for this receptor. Base-call qualities are not available, and no considerably larger clone is one nucleotide away. The treatment or condition tag for this specimen amounts to: live attenuated yellow fever vaccine strain. At every blood-draw timepoint, two biological replicates of bulk PBMCs were collected. PBMCs were isolated from peripheral blood using a standard Ficoll-Paque protocol. RNA was extracted with TriZol from bulk PBMCs, CD4 and CD8 fractions, and dextramer-positive and dextramer-negative fractions. TCR cDNA was synthesized by 5'RACE template switching, through which a universal primer site and unique molecular identifiers were introduced. Priming of cDNA synthesis was performed from both the TCR alpha and TCR beta constant segments. Library amplification used two PCR steps, and the second PCR step added sample barcodes and sequencing adapters. Sequencing of libraries was done on Illumina HiSeq 2500 (2x100 bp) or NovaSeq (2x150 bp). The source study handled its data this way. Reads were demultiplexed and collapsed into UMI consensus sequences with MIGEC, and V(D)J alignment was performed with MiXCR. Using edgeR on replicate PBMC samples, clonotypes were called vaccine-responding if FDR was below 0.01 and the log2 fold change was above 5 up to day 15. Each bulk clonotype was labeled CD4 or CD8 based on which sequenced repertoire, CD4 or CD8, contained the clonotype at higher abundance. The public reads were reprocessed in TCRdb via fastp at Q25 and MiXCR, keeping in-frame beta chains. Rows are combined by CDR3 protein, so each entry shows the most common genes and DNA. The V and J calls, along with clone size, are taken from TCRdb and not from the paper's own processing. For this sample there are hundreds of thousands of distinct CDR3 sequences; roughly an eighth appear just once. The ten biggest clones cover about 15% of the sample.

This entry is derived from a study of T cells after yellow fever vaccination (dated by TCRdb to about 2019). A note on the overall study: The SMART-Seq v4 Ultra Low Input RNA kit was used to prepare libraries from fractions with low cell numbers. Bulk TCR alpha and beta repertoires were sequenced longitudinally to track T-cell clones before and after primary and booster YFV17D yellow fever vaccination. Two healthy male donors, one aged 18 to 29 and one aged 30 to 39 years, made up the cohort. Blood was collected at multiple timepoints before and after primary and secondary immunization, and bulk PBMC replicates and cell subsets were isolated.

The CDR3 numbers 13 residues from cysteine through phenylalanine. CDR3 DNA is the only sequence kept; it has 39 bases, read in frame from the first base. The germline V gene (reference sequence) gives CDR1 as SEHNR and CDR2 as FQNEAQ. V is trimmed back by 5 bases and J by 6 bases, and the junction contains 7 bases that no gene match accounts for. Broad study findings and their caveats: Computational filtering was required because FACS-sorted repertoires could contain abundant contaminating clonotypes from the bulk population. After the booster, most clones that had expanded after primary vaccination were detected again (approximately 96% of CD4 and around 88% of CD8), suggesting broad maintenance of memory. A small share of clonotypes occurred in both CD4 and CD8 compartments, likely arising from convergent recombination. Compared with the primary T-cell response, the secondary T-cell response was faster but weaker, reaching its peak on day 5 rather than on day 15. Because the study included only two donors, the extent to which the findings can be generalized is limited.

The chain uses TRBV7-9 and TRBJ2-7, with 7 bases in between that match TRBD2. The TCR originated in a man younger than 45 who received the YFV17D yellow fever vaccine. Sequences were derived from PBMCs, sampled on the day of the yellow fever booster vaccination. The CDR3 amino acid sequence is: CASSLRPGGEQYF. The DNA is as follows: TGTGCCAGCAGCCTCCGACCGGGGGGCGAGCAGTACTTC.